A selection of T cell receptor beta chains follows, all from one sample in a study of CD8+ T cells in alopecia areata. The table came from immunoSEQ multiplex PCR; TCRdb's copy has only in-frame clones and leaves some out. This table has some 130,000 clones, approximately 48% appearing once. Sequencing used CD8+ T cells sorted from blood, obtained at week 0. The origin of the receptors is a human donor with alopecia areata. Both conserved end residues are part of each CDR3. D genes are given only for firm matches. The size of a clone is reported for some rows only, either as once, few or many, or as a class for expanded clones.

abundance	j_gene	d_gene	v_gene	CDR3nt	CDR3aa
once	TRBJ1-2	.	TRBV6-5	TGTGCCAGCAGTTACACACCGGGGACAATCTATGGCTACACCTTC	CASSYTPGTIYGYTF
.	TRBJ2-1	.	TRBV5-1	TGCGCCAGCAGCGGGATGGACACTGAGCAGTTCTTC	CASSGMDTEQFF
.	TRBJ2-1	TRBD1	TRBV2	TGTGCCGAGGGGACAGCCAATGAGCAGTTCTTC	CAEGTANEQFF
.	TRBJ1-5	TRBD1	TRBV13	TGTGCCAGCAGCTTACGTACAGGGGGGGGTAATCAGCCCCAGCATTTT	CASSLRTGGGNQPQHF
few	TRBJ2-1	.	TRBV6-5	TGTGCCAGCAGCGGAGCCGAGGGCGTGGAGCAGTTCTTC	CASSGAEGVEQFF
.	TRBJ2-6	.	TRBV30	TGTGCCTGGAGTGGGGTTTCCGGGGCCAACGTCCTGACTTTC	CAWSGVSGANVLTF
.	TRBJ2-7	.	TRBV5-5	TGTGCCAGCAGCCTCAGTCCCCAGGGAAGCTCCTACGAGCAGTACTTC	CASSLSPQGSSYEQYF
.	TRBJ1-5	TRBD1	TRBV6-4	TGTGCCAGCAGTGACTCGGAGGGAGGGGGCCAGCCCCAGCATTTT	CASSDSEGGGQPQHF
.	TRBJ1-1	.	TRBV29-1	TGCAGCGTTGTCGGGGCAGAAGCTTTCTTT	CSVVGAEAFF
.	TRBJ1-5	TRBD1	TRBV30	TGTGCCTGGAGTGGGGACAGGGATAATCAGCCCCAGCATTTT	CAWSGDRDNQPQHF
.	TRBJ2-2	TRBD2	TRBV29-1	TGCAGCGTTGACGGGGAGGGTGCGACCGGGGAGCTGTTTTTT	CSVDGEGATGELFF
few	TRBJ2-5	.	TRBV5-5	TGTGCCAGCAATTCTCGGGTCGAAGGGGAGACCCAGTACTTC	CASNSRVEGETQYF
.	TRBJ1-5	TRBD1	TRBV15	TGTGCCACCAGCAGAGATATAGGGCCAGGGGGAAGTCAGCCCCAGCATTTT	CATSRDIGPGGSQPQHF
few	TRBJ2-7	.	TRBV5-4	TGTGCCAGCAGCTTAGGCGGACTCCACTACGAGCAGTACTTC	CASSLGGLHYEQYF
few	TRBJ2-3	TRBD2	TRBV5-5	TGTGCCAGCAGCCAAGATCTAGCGGGGGGCACAGATACGCAGTATTTT	CASSQDLAGGTDTQYF
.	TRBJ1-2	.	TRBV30	TGTGCCTGGGCGGTGGATCTCTTTAACTATGGCTACACCTTC	CAWAVDLFNYGYTF
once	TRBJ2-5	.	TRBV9	TGTGCCAGCAGCGCTGGGACATTAGAGACCCAGTACTTC	CASSAGTLETQYF